This record concerns one TCR beta chain sequence. Time point specified: pretreatment peripheral blood. Patients' cancers were locally advanced or metastatic urothelial carcinomas. Per patient, between 1 and 8 samples were collected at pretreatment and on-treatment time points. Generated by immunoSEQ multiplex PCR, the TCRdb table keeps only in-frame clones and is missing some. The top ten hold around 0.94% of the sample, which has 70,000 to 95,000 clones, about 90% seen once. This entry comes from a study of PD-L1 blockade in urothelial cancer. Whole-study context: In the mid-2010s therapy began: atezolizumab 1,200 mg intravenously every 3 weeks. Males with urothelial cancer arising in the bladder constituted about 85% of the roughly 30 patients.

The CDR3 has 20 residues. V lost 3 bases and J lost 4; bases outside the gene matches: 23. Germline lookup yields CDR1 SGDLS and CDR2 YYNGEE. The origin of this receptor is a woman of 80 years or more with urothelial cancer. Sequencing used PBMCs, obtained around atezolizumab (anti-PD-L1) treatment. The V gene is TRBV9, the J gene TRBJ1-2, with TRBD1 matching over 8 bases. CDR3 nucleotide sequence: TGTGCCAGCAGCGCAGAGCGACATTTAGGCGCCCAGACAGGGGCCTATGGCTACACCTTC. Amino acids: CASSAERHLGAQTGAYGYTF.